This T cell receptor beta chain was sequenced during a study of T cells expressing NK-cell markers. Regarding the study as a whole: The study found these clonotypes also leading the CD3+CD56-NKG2C+ fraction in a handful of donors.

What made the TCR beta cDNA was 5'RACE template switching with UMIs. TCRdb re-called the 5' RACE reads and catalogs CDR3 proteins one per entry, DNA excluded. The sample table includes 300,000 to 500,000 distinct CDR3 sequences. The length of the CDR3 is 15 residues. Germline V lookup: CDR1 SGHAT, CDR2 FQNNGV. Turning to this clonotype: Antigen specificity is unknown.

The sample taken for sequencing was blood T cells: a sorted CD56 or NKG2C T cell subset, CD4+ or CD8+ T cells, or bulk PBMC T cells (not recorded which). This clonotype originated in a woman aged 50 to 65 in good health. The chain combines TRBV11-2 with TRBJ2-7; TCRdb names TRBD1, which stays unverified in the absence of DNA. The chain's CDR3 is CASSPPDRGRYEQYF.